The 17 T cell receptor beta chains listed next were all sequenced from one sample in a study of blood T cells in healthy people across ages. Primers used in a second PCR of roughly 6 to 12 cycles were a sample-barcoded 5' primer and a J-beta primer mix. In TCRdb, the 5' RACE reads were re-called with MiXCR into one record per CDR3 protein. The table lists 700,000 to 950,000 distinct CDR3 sequences, 58% of them singletons. The sequenced material came from blood. These receptors came from a man aged 25-45 years in good health.

The chain couples TRBV20-1 to TRBJ2-4; D is unresolved. Germline V gives CDR1 DFQATT, CDR2 SNEGSKA (reference sequence). The CDR3 runs 13 residues. Between the trimmed V and J ends, which lost 5 bases and 0 bases, there was a span of 8 bases. The CDR3 sequence: CSAAELAKNIQYF. CDR3 coding DNA: TGCAGTGCTGCCGAACTAGCCAAAAACATTCAGTACTTC.

This clonotype has only a few counts. The chain is built from TRBV20-1 and TRBJ2-7; possibly TRBD2 for D (6 bases). In germline, CDR1 is DFQATT, CDR2 SNEGSKA (reference sequence). Trimming took off 5 bases at V and 2 bases at J, with 22 bases between the two ends. This CDR3 spans 16 amino acids. The CDR3 loop reads CSAVPEWAGRTYEQYF. CDR3 in DNA: TGCAGTGCTGTCCCCGAATGGGCGGGGAGGACCTACGAGCAGTACTTC.

This chain joins TRBV9 and TRBJ2-5, with TRBD2 matching over 10 bases. CDR1 is SGDLS and CDR2 is YYNGEE in the germline V gene. The CDR3 is 13 amino acids. Losses at the gene ends were 7 bases for V and 11 bases for J; bases not matched to a gene: 11. DNA for the CDR3: TGTGCCAGCGCTAGCGGGGGTAAAAATGAGCAGTACTTC. Its translation: CASASGGKNEQYF.

The chain is built from TRBV2 and TRBJ2-5; the D call may be TRBD1 or TRBD2 (5 bases each). The DNA end is more similar to TRBJ2-7, so the J call may be wrong. The CDR3 is made up of 11 amino acids. CDR1 is SNHLY and CDR2 is FYNNEI in the germline V gene. Here the CDR3 reads CASRGVDEQYF. The CDR3 DNA reads as TGTGCCAGCCGAGGGGTGGACGAGCAGTACTTC.

The chain employs TRBV7-2 and TRBJ2-5; tentative D call: TRBD2 (7 bases). Looked up from germline, CDR1 is SGHTA and CDR2 is FQGNSA. Trimming left V 5 bases short and J 1 base short, with 17 bases between. This CDR3 is built from 16 residues. For the CDR3, the DNA is TGTGCCAGCAGCCCTAAGGGGGGGGGTATCCAAGAGACCCAGTACTTC. Its translation: CASSPKGGGIQETQYF.

The chain recombines TRBV7-6 with TRBJ2-1; no clear D gene. The CDR3 length is 16 residues. CDR1 is SGHVS, CDR2 FNYEAQ, per germline. V was pared by 2 bases and J by 4 bases, with 15 bases between. In nucleotides, the CDR3 is TGTGCCAGCAGCTTATCGGCCGGCCGGCTGTACAATGAGCAGTTCTTC. Residues: CASSLSAGRLYNEQFF.

This clonotype was counted only a few times. The chain has TRBV7-2 and TRBJ2-3; D gene uncertain. This CDR3 has 15 residues. Germline V gene sequence: CDR1 SGHTA, CDR2 FQGNSA. V was clipped by 4 bases and J by 5 bases, with 16 bases between them. CDR3 loop: CASSSPGHGRDTQYF. The CDR3 nucleotides read TGTGCCAGCAGCTCCCCTGGGCACGGCCGAGATACGCAGTATTTT.

The CDR3: CASSQEPGVGRDIQYF. The CDR3 DNA sequence: TGTGCCAGCAGCCAAGAGCCAGGTGTGGGGAGGGACATTCAGTACTTC. The genes are TRBV3-1 and TRBJ2-4, with TRBD2 matching 7 bases. Germline V gives CDR1 LGHDT, CDR2 YNNKEL (reference sequence). The trim removed 0 bases at V and 8 bases at J, leaving 10 bases unmatched. The CDR3 has 16 residues.

This sequence joins TRBV28 and TRBJ2-7, with 10 bases that match TRBD2. The J segment lost 2 bases and the V segment lost 4 bases, leaving 20 bases of the junction unmatched. The CDR3 has 20 amino acids. Germline lookup yields CDR1 MDHEN and CDR2 SYDVKM. The CDR3 sequence is CASSSQTGGEREGKPYEQYF. In DNA, the CDR3 is TGTGCCAGCAGTTCCCAGACAGGAGGTGAGCGGGAGGGAAAGCCCTACGAGCAGTACTTC.

This chain joins TRBV20-1 and TRBJ2-7; TRBD1 is a possible D gene (5 bases). CDR3 length: 12 residues. Germline CDR1 is DFQATT and CDR2 is SNEGSKA (reference sequence). V dropped 5 bases and J dropped 1 base, with 9 bases sitting between them. The CDR3 loop reads CSASQGSYEQYF. CDR3 in DNA: TGCAGTGCTTCCCAGGGTTCCTACGAGCAGTACTTC.

This chain connects TRBV7-2 to TRBJ2-4, with unresolved D. Between the trimmed V and J ends, which lost 5 bases and 13 bases, there was a span of 18 bases. The CDR3 sequence is 13 residues long. CDR1 and CDR2 from the germline V gene are SGHTA and FQGNSA. This CDR3 reads CASSPGFPVKQYF. The DNA of the CDR3 is TGTGCCAGCAGCCCAGGTTTCCCCGTCAAGCAGTACTTC. The complete variable domain, with remaining parts taken from reference TRBV7-2 and TRBJ2-4, reads GAGVSQSPSNKVTEKGKDVELRCDPISGHTALYWYRQSLGQGLEFLIYFQGNSAPDKSGLPSDRFSAERTGGSVSTLTIQRTQQEDSAVYLCASSPGFPVKQYFGAGTRLSVL.

V gene TRBV20-1 combines with J gene TRBJ1-5; tentative D call: TRBD1 (6 bases). This CDR3 has 18 residues. The V end was cut by 0 bases, the J end by 3 bases, with 21 bases between. Germline CDR1 reads DFQATT; CDR2 reads SNEGSKA (reference sequence). The CDR3 sequence is CSARDHNGRQVVNQPQHF. The CDR3 DNA is TGCAGTGCTAGAGATCATAACGGGAGACAGGTGGTCAATCAGCCCCAGCATTTT.

In its sample, this clonotype was seen once. This sequence joins TRBV7-8 and TRBJ2-7, with 14 bases matching TRBD2. The CDR3 sequence is 17 residues long. Per the germline V gene, CDR1 is SGHVS and CDR2 is FQNEAQ. V was clipped by 5 bases and J by 0 bases; unmatched bases: 6. CDR3 sequence (DNA): TGTGCCAGCAGCCCGGGACTAGCGGGAGTCTTCTCCTACGAGCAGTACTTC. This gives the protein CASSPGLAGVFSYEQYF.

The rearrangement links TRBV7-2 to TRBJ2-1, with 7 bases that match TRBD2. Germline trimming cut 0 bases from V and 6 bases from J; bases unmatched to any gene: 11. This CDR3 has 17 amino acids. Per the germline V gene, CDR1 is SGHTA and CDR2 is FQGNSA. CDR3 protein: CASSLAPLGTNSNEQFF. The CDR3 nucleotides read TGTGCCAGCAGCTTAGCTCCCTTAGGGACTAATAGCAATGAGCAGTTCTTC.

The chain joins TRBV4-2 to TRBJ2-5; 13 bases match TRBD2. There are 18 residues in the CDR3. In germline, CDR1 is LGHNA, CDR2 YNFKEQ. The J segment lost 5 bases and the V segment lost 0 bases, leaving 9 bases of the junction unmatched. The CDR3 bases are TGTGCCAGCAGCCAAGAGACTAGCGGGGGGCCGATCGTGGAGACCCAGTACTTC. Encoded protein: CASSQETSGGPIVETQYF.

This clonotype appeared a few times. The V gene is TRBV7-2, the J gene TRBJ2-7, with no clear D. The CDR3 totals 15 residues. The V gene lost 1 base and the J gene lost 4 bases, with 14 bases spanning the gap. Looked up from germline, CDR1 is SGHTA and CDR2 is FQGNSA. The DNA of the CDR3 is TGTGCCAGCAGCTTAGAGGGTGGTTCGGTTTACGAGCAGTACTTC. It specifies CASSLEGGSVYEQYF.

V is TRBV7-9 and J is TRBJ2-1, with D perhaps matching TRBD2 (5 bases). Germline CDR1 and CDR2: SEHNR and FQNEAQ (reference sequence). V was clipped by 1 base and J by 6 bases, with 10 bases between them. The CDR3 spans 14 residues. Here the CDR3 reads CASSLELVFNEQFF. The CDR3 DNA is TGTGCCAGCAGCTTAGAACTAGTCTTCAATGAGCAGTTCTTC. Drawing the rest from reference TRBV7-9 and TRBJ2-1, the complete variable domain is DTGVSQNPRHKITKRGQNVTFRCDPISEHNRLYWYRQTLGQGPEFLTYFQNEAQLEKSRLLSDRFSAERPKGSFSTLEIQRTEQGDSAMYLCASSLELVFNEQFFGPGTRLTVL.